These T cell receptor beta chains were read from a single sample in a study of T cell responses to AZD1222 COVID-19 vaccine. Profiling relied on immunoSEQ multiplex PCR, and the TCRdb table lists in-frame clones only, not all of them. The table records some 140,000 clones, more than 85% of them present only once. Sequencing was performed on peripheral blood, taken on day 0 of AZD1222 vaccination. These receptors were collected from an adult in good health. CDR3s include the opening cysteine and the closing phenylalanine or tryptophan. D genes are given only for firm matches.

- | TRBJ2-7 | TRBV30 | TGTGCCTGGAGTTCGCCCGGGACTCCCTTCGAGCAGTACTTC | CAWSSPGTPFEQYF
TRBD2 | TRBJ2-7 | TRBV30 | TGTGCCTGGAGTGTTGGACTAGCGAACACCTACGAGCAGTACTTC | CAWSVGLANTYEQYF
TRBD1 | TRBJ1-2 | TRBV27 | TGTGCCAGCAGTTTAGGGACAGGGTTAGGCTACACCTTC | CASSLGTGLGYTF
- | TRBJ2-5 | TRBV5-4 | TGTGCCAGCGGGCCCGGGGGAGAGACCCAGTACTTC | CASGPGGETQYF
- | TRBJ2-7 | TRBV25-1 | TGTGCCAGCAGTGAATTGGGAGGTTCCGGGGCCTCCGGCGGGGAGCAGTACTTC | CASSELGGSGASGGEQYF
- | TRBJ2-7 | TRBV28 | TGTGCCAGCAGTGTCAGACAGGAGCAGTACTTC | CASSVRQEQYF
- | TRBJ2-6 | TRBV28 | TGTGCCAGCAGCGACTCTGGGGCCAACGTCCTGACTTTC | CASSDSGANVLTF
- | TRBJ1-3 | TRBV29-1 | TGCAGCGCGAGCAGGGGAAACACCATATATTTT | CSASRGNTIYF
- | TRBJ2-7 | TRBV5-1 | TGCGCCAGCAGCTTGGACAGGGATTACGAGCAGTACTTC | CASSLDRDYEQYF
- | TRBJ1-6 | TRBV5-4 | TGTGCCAGCAGCTTGGTCCGCCAGGGTAAAAATTCACCCCTCCACTTT | CASSLVRQGKNSPLHF
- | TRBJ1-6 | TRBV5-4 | TGTGCCAGCAGCGCCCCTGAGATTAATTCACCCCTCCACTTT | CASSAPEINSPLHF